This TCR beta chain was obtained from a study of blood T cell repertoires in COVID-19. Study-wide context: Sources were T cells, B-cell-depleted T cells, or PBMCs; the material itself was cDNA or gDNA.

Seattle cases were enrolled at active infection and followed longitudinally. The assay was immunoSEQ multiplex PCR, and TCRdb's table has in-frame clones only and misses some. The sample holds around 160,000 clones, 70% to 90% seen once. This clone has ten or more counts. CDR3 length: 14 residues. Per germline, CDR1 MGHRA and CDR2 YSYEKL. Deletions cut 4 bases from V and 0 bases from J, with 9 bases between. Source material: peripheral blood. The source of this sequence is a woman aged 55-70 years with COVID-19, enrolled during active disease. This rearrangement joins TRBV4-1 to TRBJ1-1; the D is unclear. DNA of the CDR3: TGCGCCAGCAGCCCCCTTCAGGTGAACACTGAAGCTTTCTTT. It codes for CASSPLQVNTEAFF.